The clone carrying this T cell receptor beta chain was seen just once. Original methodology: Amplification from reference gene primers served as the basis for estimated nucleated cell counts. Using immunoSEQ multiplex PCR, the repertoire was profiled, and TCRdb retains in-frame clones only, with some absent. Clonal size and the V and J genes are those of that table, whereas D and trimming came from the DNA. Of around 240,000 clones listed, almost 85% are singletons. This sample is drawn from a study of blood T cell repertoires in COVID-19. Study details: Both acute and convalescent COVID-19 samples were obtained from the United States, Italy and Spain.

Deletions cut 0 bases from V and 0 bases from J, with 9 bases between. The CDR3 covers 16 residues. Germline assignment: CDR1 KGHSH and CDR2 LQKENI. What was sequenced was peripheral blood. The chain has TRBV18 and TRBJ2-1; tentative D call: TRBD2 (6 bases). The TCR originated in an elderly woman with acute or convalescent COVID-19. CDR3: CASSPPPAGSYNEQFF. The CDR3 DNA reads TGTGCCAGCTCACCACCGCCAGCGGGCTCCTACAATGAGCAGTTCTTC.